The next 28 T cell receptor beta chains were all read from a single sample in a study of blood T cell repertoires in COVID-19. Measured with immunoSEQ multiplex PCR; TCRdb has only the in-frame clones, and not every one. Of 190,000 or so clones in the sample, 80% to 90% were seen once. The sample consisted of peripheral blood. The receptors were gathered from a woman aged 18-29 years who had recovered from COVID-19.

The V gene is TRBV5-1, the J gene TRBJ2-2; 12 nucleotides match TRBD1. This CDR3 spans 15 amino acids. V shed 3 bases and J 7 bases; nucleotides not matched to a gene: 4. Looked up from germline, CDR1 is SGHRS and CDR2 is YFSETQ. This chain's CDR3 is CASSWGTGGFGELFF. CDR3 DNA sequence: TGCGCCAGCAGCTGGGGGACAGGGGGCTTCGGGGAGCTGTTTTTT.

The CDR3 region is CASSLGASVTNYGYTF. The CDR3 nucleotides read TGTGCCAGCAGCCTAGGCGCCTCAGTTACTAACTATGGCTACACCTTC. V gene TRBV5-5 combines with J gene TRBJ1-2; D is uncertain. The CDR3 sequence is 16 residues long. The germline V gene has CDR1 SGHKS and CDR2 YYEKEE (reference sequence). V dropped 4 bases and J dropped 0 bases, with 16 bases sitting between them.

The chain uses TRBV30 and TRBJ1-2; TRBD1 agrees at 9 bases. The germline CDR1 and CDR2 sequences are GTSNPN and SVGIG (reference sequence). J gave up 4 bases and V 2 bases, and 2 bases lay outside the gene matches. The CDR3 has 13 amino acids. The CDR3 nucleotides read TGTGCCTGGAGTAGACAGGGGGTCTATGGCTACACCTTC. It encodes CAWSRQGVYGYTF.

The chain has TRBV27 and TRBJ2-4; TRBD1 agrees at 10 bases. Trimming cost V 10 bases and J 5 bases; bases outside gene matches: 8. The CDR3 length is 14 residues. Looked up from germline, CDR1 is MNHEY and CDR2 is SMNVEV (reference sequence). CDR3 sequence reads: CATSTGGTQNIQYF. The DNA of the CDR3 is TGTGCCACCTCGACAGGGGGCACCCAAAACATTCAGTACTTC.

The rearrangement uses TRBV15 and TRBJ2-7, with D hard to call. V lost 0 bases and J lost 6, with 6 bases in between. Germline V gives CDR1 LNHNV, CDR2 YYDKDF (reference sequence). The CDR3 spans 12 residues. The CDR3 region has the DNA TGTGCCACCAGCAGAGATTCGCGCGAGCAGTACTTC. The encoded protein is CATSRDSREQYF.

This clone was seen a single time. V is TRBV28 and J is TRBJ1-6, with 10 bases that match TRBD1. V trimming: 6 bases; J trimming: 7 bases; junction bases outside the gene matches: 3. Germline V gene lookup returns CDR1 MDHEN and CDR2 SYDVKM. This CDR3 has 14 residues. CDR3 in DNA: TGTGCCAGCAGGGAGGGACAGGGGAATTCACCCCTCCACTTT. It yields the protein CASREGQGNSPLHF. Full variable domain (remainder filled in from reference TRBV28 and TRBJ1-6): DVKVTQSSRYLVKRTGEKVFLECVQDMDHENMFWYRQDPGLGLRLIYFSYDVKMKEKGDIPEGYSVSREKKERFSLILESASTNQTSMYLCASREGQGNSPLHFGNGTRLTVT.

The chain recombines TRBV18 with TRBJ1-5; 8 bases match TRBD1. CDR1 and CDR2 (germline): KGHSH, LQKENI. Trimming removed 3 bases from V and 5 bases from J; junction bases left unmatched: 6. The CDR3 runs 15 residues. CDR3 sequence: CASSPRTGSDQPQHF. Here the CDR3 DNA reads TGTGCCAGCTCACCCCGGACAGGGAGCGATCAGCCCCAGCATTTT.

This clone was detected only once. This sequence joins TRBV7-8 and TRBJ1-5, with D possibly matching TRBD1 (5 bases). From germline, CDR1 is SGHVS and CDR2 FQNEAQ. The CDR3 runs to 15 residues. Trimming removed 1 base from V and 10 bases from J, with 17 bases in between. As DNA, the CDR3 is TGTGCCAGCAGCTTAGAGGAGAGAGGGGAGGTTCCCCAGCATTTT. This codes for CASSLEERGEVPQHF.

V and J are TRBV18 and TRBJ2-3; 11 nucleotides line up with TRBD2. The germline gives CDR1 KGHSH, CDR2 LQKENI. This CDR3 spans 17 amino acids. V trimming: 3 bases; J trimming: 7 bases; junction bases outside the gene matches: 12. CDR3 amino acids: CASSPSLGLAGSNTQYF. In DNA form, the CDR3 reads TGTGCCAGCTCACCCAGTCTTGGACTAGCGGGTTCAAATACGCAGTATTTT. The full variable domain, with the rest looked up from reference TRBV18 and TRBJ2-3, is NAGVMQNPRHLVRRRGQEARLRCSPMKGHSHVYWYRQLPEEGLKFMVYLQKENIIDESGMPKERFSAEFPKEGPSILRIQQVVRGDSAAYFCASSPSLGLAGSNTQYFGPGTRLTVL.

The chain uses TRBV5-4 and TRBJ2-1; D perhaps matches TRBD2 (6 bases). CDR1 SGHNT and CDR2 YYREEE come from the germline V gene (reference sequence). The CDR3 loop spans 15 amino acids. V was shortened by 1 base and J by 4 bases, with 12 bases between the two germline ends. For the CDR3, the DNA is TGTGCCAGCAGCTTGCGGTCCGGGAGTTACAATGAGCAGTTCTTC. This sequence encodes CASSLRSGSYNEQFF.

V usage is TRBV7-3 and J usage is TRBJ2-2, with 10 bases fitting TRBD2. Germline V gene sequence: CDR1 SGHTA, CDR2 FQGTGA. J lost 5 bases, V lost 0 bases, and 6 bases had no gene match. This CDR3 spans 17 amino acids. Here the CDR3 reads CASSLTSGRVSTGELFF. The DNA of the CDR3 is TGTGCCAGCAGCTTAACAAGCGGGAGGGTTTCAACCGGGGAGCTGTTTTTT.

This chain connects TRBV12-3 or TRBV12-4 to TRBJ2-7; D might be TRBD2 (5 bases). V was cut by 11 bases and J by 10 bases, with 18 bases left in between. This CDR3 spans 11 amino acids. Here the CDR3 reads CAYPGAREQYV. The CDR3 DNA reads as TGTGCCTACCCGGGTGCGAGGGAACAGTACGTC.

This chain links TRBV3-1 (or the pseudogene TRBV3-2) with TRBJ2-2; TRBD2 agrees at 8 bases. Losses at the gene ends were 1 base for V and 6 bases for J; bases not matched to a gene: 10. The CDR3 totals 17 residues. CDR1 and CDR2 from the germline V gene are LGHDT and YNNKEL (reference sequence). The CDR3 nucleotides are TGTGCCAGCAGCCAAGGGAGGACTAGCTTCTATCCCGGGGAGCTGTTTTTT. It yields the protein CASSQGRTSFYPGELFF.

The chain combines TRBV30 with TRBJ1-1; possibly TRBD1 for D (5 bases). Trimming cost V 0 bases and J 4 bases, with 9 bases left between them. The CDR3 consists of 13 residues. The germline V gene encodes CDR1 GTSNPN and CDR2 SVGIG (reference sequence). DNA of the CDR3: TGTGCCTGGAGTGTACGGGGGGTCACTGAAGCTTTCTTT. Translated, it gives CAWSVRGVTEAFF.

The chain carries TRBV14 and TRBJ2-5, with D perhaps matching TRBD2 (5 bases). Germline CDR1 is SGHDN and CDR2 is FVKESK. Trimming took off 4 bases at V and 5 bases at J, with 14 bases between the two ends. CDR3 length: 14 residues. The CDR3 sequence: CASSPRTRSETQYF. The DNA for the CDR3 is TGTGCCAGCAGCCCAAGAACTAGATCTGAGACCCAGTACTTC.

This sequence joins TRBV28 and TRBJ1-2, with D possibly TRBD1 on 5 matching bases. Germline V lookup: CDR1 MDHEN, CDR2 SYDVKM. The V and J ends lost 6 bases and 0 bases respectively, with 11 bases between them. This CDR3 is 14 amino acids long. CDR3 nucleotides: TGTGCCAGCAGCGCCGGGGGGGCTAACTATGGCTACACCTTC. This codes for CASSAGGANYGYTF.

By share of the sample, this clone is medium-sized (0.01 to 0.1%). J is TRBJ1-2 and V is TRBV27, with D unresolved. V was shortened by 5 bases and J by 0 bases, with 13 bases between the two germline ends. CDR3 length: 15 residues. Germline-derived CDR1 and CDR2 are MNHEY and SMNVEV (reference sequence). The CDR3 here is CASSPSPLTNYGYTF. The CDR3 region has the DNA TGTGCCAGCAGTCCTAGTCCACTAACTAACTATGGCTACACCTTC.

The CDR3 here is CSVEQAYDTQYF. The CDR3 DNA sequence: TGCAGCGTTGAACAGGCCTACGATACGCAGTATTTT. The chain uses TRBV29-1 and TRBJ2-3, with D hard to call. Germline loops: CDR1 SQVTM, CDR2 ANQGSEA. Trimming removed 2 bases at V and 6 bases at J, with 9 bases between. The CDR3 totals 12 residues.

V and J are TRBV6-2 or TRBV6-3 and TRBJ2-1; 9 bases map to TRBD2. This CDR3 is built from 15 residues. V trimming: 2 bases; J trimming: 2 bases; junction bases outside the gene matches: 1. In germline, CDR1 is MNHEY, CDR2 SVGEGT. The CDR3 protein is CASSYGTSTYNEQFF. The CDR3 DNA reads as TGTGCCAGCAGTTACGGGACTAGCACCTACAATGAGCAGTTCTTC.

The V call is TRBV5-8, the J call TRBJ2-5; D is possibly TRBD1 (5 bases). V lost 4 bases and J 3 bases, leaving 13 bases between the germline ends. In germline, CDR1 is SGHTS, CDR2 YDEGEE. This CDR3 region has 14 residues. This CDR3 is CASSTGQGKETQYF. In nucleotides, the CDR3 is TGTGCCAGCAGCACAGGTCAGGGAAAAGAGACCCAGTACTTC.

This clone was counted a single time. The CDR3 region has the DNA TGTGCCAGCAGCCAGCCGGGGGAGGATGAGCAGTTCTTC. This sequence encodes CASSQPGEDEQFF. The chain links TRBV7-9 to TRBJ2-1; D is perhaps TRBD2 (6 bases). The CDR3 extends over 13 amino acids. The germline V gene has CDR1 SEHNR and CDR2 FQNEAQ (reference sequence). V shed 5 bases and J shed 8 bases, with 13 bases lying between them.

The chain is built from TRBV3-1 (or the pseudogene TRBV3-2) and TRBJ2-1; maybe TRBD1 (6 bases). Germline assignment: CDR1 LGHDT and CDR2 YNNKEL (reference sequence). Trimming removed 4 bases from V and 6 bases from J, with 25 bases in between. The CDR3 consists of 18 residues. The CDR3 nucleotides read TGTGCCAGCAGCCGGTGGGGGCGCTTCGGGGATCCCGCCAATGAGCAGTTCTTC. It yields the protein CASSRWGRFGDPANEQFF.

The CDR3 DNA sequence: TGTGCCAGCAGCGCAACCGACAGGGGAGCTGAAGCTTTCTTT. Translated, it gives CASSATDRGAEAFF. The V call is TRBV9, the J call TRBJ1-1, with 8 bases aligning to TRBD1. The CDR3 totals 14 residues. Germline CDR1 is SGDLS and CDR2 is YYNGEE. V lost 3 bases, J lost 6 bases, and 7 bases stayed unmatched.

The chain has TRBV19 and TRBJ1-1; 9 bases are shared with TRBD1. The CDR3 sequence is 15 residues long. The V gene end was trimmed by 5 bases and the J gene end by 1 base; junction bases not matched to a gene: 5. Germline CDR1 is LNHDA and CDR2 is SQIVND (reference sequence). The CDR3 DNA reads as TGTGCCAGTAGTTCATACAGGGGGCGGAACACTGAAGCTTTCTTT. Translating it yields CASSSYRGRNTEAFF.

The V gene is TRBV13, the J gene TRBJ2-7; D is unclear. Trimming stripped 3 bases from V and 1 base from J, with 7 bases between. Germline lookup yields CDR1 PRHDT and CDR2 FYEKMQ (reference sequence). This CDR3 has 13 residues. The CDR3 DNA follows: TGTGCCAGCAGCTTGAAACAGTCCTACGAGCAGTACTTC. Protein sequence: CASSLKQSYEQYF.

This chain links TRBV1 with TRBJ2-3; the D call in the table, TRBD2, was not verified against the DNA. TRBV1 is designated a pseudogene. The CDR3 loop spans 18 amino acids. DNA of the CDR3: TGCACCAGCAGCCAAGATCGAGGGAGGGAGGGCCCCACAGATACGCAGTATTTT. The encoded protein is CTSSQDRGREGPTDTQYF.

As to this clone: One end of the junction varies from germline; a read error may be responsible. The chain carries TRBV9 and TRBJ2-3, with D perhaps TRBD2 (7 bases). CDR1 and CDR2 (germline): SGDLS, YYNGEE. The CDR3 covers 16 residues. The CDR3 loop reads CASRVGGRGNTDTQYF. CDR3 sequence (DNA): TGTGCCAGCCGCGTCGGGGGGCGGGGCAACACAGATACGCAGTATTTT.

This clone was recorded many times. J is TRBJ1-5 and V is TRBV19; 9 bases map to TRBD1. The germline gives CDR1 LNHDA, CDR2 SQIVND (reference sequence). This CDR3 has 14 residues. V lost 3 bases, J lost 5 bases, and 2 bases stayed unmatched. The CDR3 sequence: CASSIWTGDQPQHF. The CDR3 nucleotides read TGTGCCAGTAGTATCTGGACAGGGGATCAGCCCCAGCATTTT.